This record looks at one T cell receptor beta chain sequence and its context. This record belongs to a study of tumor-infiltrating lymphocytes in oesophageal squamous cell carcinoma. Using its own MiXCR run on the PCR reads, TCRdb lists one record per CDR3 protein. The sample carries nearly 9,000 distinct CDR3 sequences, 66% recorded once. The junction had 5 bases not matched to a gene; V was cut back by 0 bases and J by 4 bases. Germline loops: CDR1 SEHNR, CDR2 FQNEAQ (reference sequence). This CDR3 has 15 amino acids. The chain couples TRBV7-9 to TRBJ2-5, with TRBD2 matching over 7 bases. Material: esophageal tumor tissue. The sequence came from a female donor with esophageal squamous cell carcinoma. The CDR3 nucleotides are TGTGCCAGCAGCTTAGCCGCGGGAGTGGGAGAGACCCAGTACTTC. As protein: CASSLAAGVGETQYF.